This is a list of T cell receptor beta chains from one sample in a study of cytomegalovirus exposure and HLA in healthy donors. Method: immunoSEQ multiplex PCR; TCRdb's copy keeps in-frame clones and lacks some. The sample holds about 130,000 clones, roughly 78% seen once. The specimen sequenced was PBMCs. The receptors come from a man aged 25 to 40 in good health and CMV-seronegative. Both conserved end residues are trimmed from each CDR3.

TRBV19	TRBJ1-1	ASSIGSAEAF
TRBV14	TRBJ2-1	ASSRLDLYYNEQF
TRBV7-2	TRBJ1-3	ASSFAGSPLSY
TRBV29-1	TRBJ2-5	SVQFRDPGETQY
TRBV11-2	TRBJ2-7	ASSFWAGSYEQY
TRBV28	TRBJ1-1	ASSFPQVITEAF
TRBV5-1	TRBJ2-5	ASSLALRQGRETQY
TRBV27	TRBJ1-1	ASSSTGGNTEAF
TRBV10-3	TRBJ1-1	AISEGQGDTEAF
TRBV6-5	TRBJ2-1	ASSYAGEGNEQF
TRBV18	TRBJ1-2	ASSPGTNYGYT
TRBV7-6	TRBJ2-1	ASSLAWTPVSSYNEQF
TRBV11-2	TRBJ1-1	ASSYALKNTEAF
TRBV5-4	TRBJ2-7	ASSTGQERYEQY
TRBV4-1	TRBJ1-4	ASSSPRRNEKLF
TRBV2	TRBJ2-1	ASSEERSSSYNEQF
TRBV11-2	TRBJ1-4	ASSLGLANEKLF
TRBV5-1	TRBJ2-7	ASSLEASGRYEQY
TRBV6-1	.	ASSEWDRGYEQY
TRBV2	TRBJ1-4	ASRDRDLEKLF
TRBV2	TRBJ2-3	AKSSASTDTQY
TRBV15	TRBJ2-7	ATSRQQSSAYEQY
TRBV6-5	TRBJ1-5	ASSYSNKGAQPQH
TRBV7-9	TRBJ2-1	ASSLGLVRVHNEQF
TRBV5-1	TRBJ2-1	ASSPGDFIRVEQF
TRBV9	TRBJ2-7	ASSDPRGRGGQY
TRBV15	TRBJ1-1	ATSRGTALPKDTEAF
TRBV27	TRBJ2-7	ASSFGTGLRYEQY
TRBV11-2	TRBJ1-1	ASSLDRNTEAF
TRBV5-1	TRBJ1-6	ASSSQGSSSPLH
TRBV5-1	TRBJ1-4	ASSSTSGSNEKLF
TRBV27	TRBJ1-1	ASSLSQGYTEAF
TRBV15	TRBJ1-2	ATSRGQGTAYGYT